Listed here is a single T cell receptor beta chain. Its antigen specificity is not known. Base qualities are not recorded, but no much larger clone differs from it by a single base. Per the germline V gene, SGHRS is the CDR1 and YFSETQ is the CDR2. Trimming leaves V shorter by 5 bases and J shorter by 3 bases, with the junction holding 7 bases beyond the gene matches. Counted from cysteine to phenylalanine, this CDR3 has 15 amino acids. The DNA shown is the 45-base CDR3, in frame from base 1. Synthetic TCR analog templates were spiked into each PCR to estimate absolute template abundance from read counts. The immunoSEQ assay used bias-controlled V and J gene primers to amplify TCRbeta CDR3 regions from genomic DNA. Sequencing of rearranged TCRbeta segments was done at approximately 20X coverage. From the authors' description of their analysis: Sequencing errors were corrected by clustering, and CDR3s were annotated against IMGT so that V, D and J genes could be assigned. Out-of-frame and stop-codon sequences were excluded, and only productive TCRbeta rearrangements were used in downstream analyses. Clonality was calculated as one minus the Shannon entropy normalized by the log of the number of unique productive sequences. Fisher's exact test with Benjamini-Hochberg correction, using a cutoff of adjusted p below 0.01, was how clones that differed between time points or between blood and tumor were identified. TCRdb took this table from immuneACCESS and kept in-frame rearrangements with V and J called. Such tables lack part of the clones; where checked against another copy, unresolved V genes explain under half of the gap, and the rest is unexplained. D and trimming were read from the DNA, whereas the V and J calls and clone size are those reported in that table. For this sample there are 50,000 to 60,000 clones; 86% appear just once. Roughly 2.9% of the sample belongs to the ten largest clones.

The data derive from a study of PD-L1 blockade in urothelial cancer (dated by TCRdb to between 2016 and 2019). Describing the broader study: All patients started therapy around 2014 and received atezolizumab 1,200 mg intravenously every 3 weeks. About 90% of the roughly 29 patients were males with bladder-origin urothelial cancer, and about 60% of the roughly 30 reported a prior smoking history. An ECOG performance status of 0 or 1 was recorded for the patients, and 0 to 3 prior chemotherapy regimens had been received by the patients. Blood samples were analyzed 3 weeks after the start of treatment (second dose) and 6 weeks after the start of treatment. Blood samples gave a median of around 130,000 T cells and some 83,000 unique TCRs, with a median clonality of roughly 0.08. An exploratory multi-omic analysis was conducted of the somatic, immune and clinical correlates of response to PD-L1 blockade with atezolizumab in urothelial cancer. TCR sequencing covered pretreatment tumor samples and matched, serially collected peripheral blood taken before and after atezolizumab treatment. Durable clinical benefit was defined as progression-free survival longer than 6 months, and TCR features were also tested against progression-free and overall survival. In the same patients who had TCR sequencing, pretreatment tumors also underwent whole exome sequencing and RNA sequencing. Eight or nine patients reached durable clinical benefit, while roughly 22 patients did not. Some 29 patients had pretreatment blood TCR-seq, some 24 had at least one posttreatment blood collection, and some 24 had tumor TCR-seq. Overall study results and their limits: Patients with durable benefit showed greater expansion of tumor-associated TCR clones in peripheral blood 3 weeks after starting treatment (n ≈ 20, p = 0.022). Improved progression-free and overall survival was found to be associated with pretreatment peripheral blood TCR clonality below the median. Because the sample size was small (n of about 30) and many of the analyses were exploratory, the results are meant to be hypothesis-generating.

The cohort included about 30 patients with locally advanced or metastatic urothelial carcinoma who were treated at Memorial Sloan Kettering on a trial protocol. Peripheral blood mononuclear cells were collected from each patient pretreatment and during treatment, giving between 1 and 8 total time points per patient. The Qiagen DNeasy Blood extraction kit was used to purify genomic DNA from total PBMCs and from tumor samples. Collected pretreatment and during treatment, PBMCs were isolated and stored as previously described. This TCR was recovered from a man between 45 and 60 years old with urothelial cancer. The sequenced sample was PBMCs, obtained around atezolizumab (anti-PD-L1) treatment. The sequence is built from TRBV5-1 and TRBJ2-1, with 8 junctional bases fitting TRBD2. The nucleotides are TGCGCCAGCAGGGTCGGGGGGGGAGGCTACAATGAGCAGTTCTTC. Its product reads: CASRVGGGGYNEQFF.